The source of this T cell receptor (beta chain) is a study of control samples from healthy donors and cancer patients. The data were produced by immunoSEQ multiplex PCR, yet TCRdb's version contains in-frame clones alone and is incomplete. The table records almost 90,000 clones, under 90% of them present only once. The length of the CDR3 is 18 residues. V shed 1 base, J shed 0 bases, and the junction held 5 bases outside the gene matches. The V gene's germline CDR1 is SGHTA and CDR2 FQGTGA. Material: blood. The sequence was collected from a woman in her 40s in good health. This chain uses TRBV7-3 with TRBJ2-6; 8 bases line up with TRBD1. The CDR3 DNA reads TGTGCCAGCAGCTTAAGGGACAGGAAGGCCTCTGGGGCCAACGTCCTGACTTTC. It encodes CASSLRDRKASGANVLTF.